This T cell receptor beta chain was sequenced during a study of T cell changes during pregnancy in multiple sclerosis. Assay: immunoSEQ multiplex PCR; the TCRdb copy retains only in-frame clones and omits some. The data contain 80,000 or so clones, 92% of them seen just once; the ten biggest clones take up roughly 1.4%. CDR3 size: 14 residues. The V end was cut by 6 bases, the J end by 0 bases, with 10 bases between. The germline V gene encodes CDR1 SGHDT and CDR2 YYEEEE. Here the sequenced sample was peripheral blood, taken before pregnancy. This receptor was taken from a female donor with multiple sclerosis, enrolled in a pregnancy study. The chain joins TRBV5-6 to TRBJ2-1; D call uncertain. CDR3 nucleotide sequence: TGTGCCAGCAATCAGGTGAGCTCCTACAATGAGCAGTTCTTC. This encodes CASNQVSSYNEQFF.